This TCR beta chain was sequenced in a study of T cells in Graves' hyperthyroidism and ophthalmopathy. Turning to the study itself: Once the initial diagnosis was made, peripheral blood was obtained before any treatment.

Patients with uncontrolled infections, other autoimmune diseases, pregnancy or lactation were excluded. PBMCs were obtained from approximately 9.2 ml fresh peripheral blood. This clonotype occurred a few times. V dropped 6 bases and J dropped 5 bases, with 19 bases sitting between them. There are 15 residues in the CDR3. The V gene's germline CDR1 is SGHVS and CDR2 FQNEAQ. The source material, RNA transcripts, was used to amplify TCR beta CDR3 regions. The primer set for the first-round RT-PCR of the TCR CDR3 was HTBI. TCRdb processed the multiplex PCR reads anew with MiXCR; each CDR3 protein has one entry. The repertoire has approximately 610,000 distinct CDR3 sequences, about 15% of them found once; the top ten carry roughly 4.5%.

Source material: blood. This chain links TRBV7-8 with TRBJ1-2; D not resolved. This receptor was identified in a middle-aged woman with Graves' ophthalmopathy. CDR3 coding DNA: TGTGCCAGCAGTTCGGACCCTGTCCGTGGGTATGGCTACACCTTC. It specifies CASSSDPVRGYGYTF.